The 14 T cell receptor beta chains reported below all come from one sample, sequenced in a study of T cells in localized non-small cell lung cancer. Method: immunoSEQ multiplex PCR; TCRdb's copy keeps in-frame clones and lacks some. The sample yields about 2,600 clones, 30% to 45% seen once. Sequenced material: normal lung tissue next to the tumor, taken before any cancer treatment. Receptors were obtained from a woman between 40 and 69 years old with stage II squamous cell lung carcinoma.

This rearrangement joins TRBV6-8 to TRBJ1-3, with TRBD1 matching 7 bases. Germline loops: CDR1 MNHGY, CDR2 SAAAGT. CDR3 size: 16 residues. V gave up 5 bases and J gave up 0 bases; unmatched junction bases: 7. CDR3 nucleotides: TGTGCCAGCAGTGACCTCGGACAGGACTCTGGAAACACCATATATTTT. Protein: CASSDLGQDSGNTIYF.

V usage is TRBV19 and J usage is TRBJ2-5; D might be TRBD1 or TRBD2, each matching 5 bases. CDR1 and CDR2 (germline): LNHDA, SQIVND (reference sequence). The CDR3 covers 15 residues. V was trimmed by 3 bases and J by 2 bases, leaving 13 bases between them. The CDR3 sequence is CASSILGTEQETQYF. For the CDR3, the DNA is TGTGCCAGTAGTATCCTGGGGACGGAGCAAGAGACCCAGTACTTC.

The rearrangement uses TRBV9 and TRBJ2-3; D not resolved. The V gene lost 5 bases and the J gene lost 4 bases, with 11 bases spanning the gap. CDR1 and CDR2 from the germline V gene are SGDLS and YYNGEE. The CDR3 totals 13 residues. The CDR3 region has the DNA TGTGCCAGCAGTATCCCCGGGCCAGATACGCAGTATTTT. This codes for CASSIPGPDTQYF.

This chain joins TRBV6-8 and TRBJ2-2; 9 bases are a match to TRBD1. The CDR3 is 16 amino acids. Losses at the gene ends were 4 bases for V and 5 bases for J; bases not matched to a gene: 8. Looked up from germline, CDR1 is MNHGY and CDR2 is SAAAGT. CDR3 protein: CASSWMGQGRTGELFF. The CDR3 DNA follows: TGTGCCAGCAGTTGGATGGGACAGGGAAGGACCGGGGAGCTGTTTTTT.

This clone was counted a few times. The chain has TRBV29-1 and TRBJ2-1; 8 positions agree with TRBD2. The CDR3 contains 13 residues. After removal of 4 bases from V and 3 bases from J, the junction contained 2 bases not matched to a gene. Germline CDR1 and CDR2: SQVTM and ANQGSEA. CDR3 amino acids: CSVGGGLYNEQFF. The CDR3 DNA sequence: TGCAGCGTTGGCGGGGGGCTCTACAATGAGCAGTTCTTC.

The J gene is TRBJ2-4, the V gene TRBV19, with 7 bases aligning to TRBD1. V shed 5 bases and J 7 bases; nucleotides not matched to a gene: 8. Germline lookup yields CDR1 LNHDA and CDR2 SQIVND (reference sequence). The CDR3 is 14 amino acids. The CDR3 sequence: CASSGMTGFNIQYF. The CDR3 DNA is TGTGCCAGTAGTGGGATGACAGGGTTCAACATTCAGTACTTC.

This clone has only a few counts. This chain connects TRBV6-8 to TRBJ2-7; 11 bases are a match to TRBD1. This CDR3 comprises 14 residues. Per germline, CDR1 MNHGY and CDR2 SAAAGT. The V gene end was trimmed by 6 bases and the J gene end by 7 bases; junction bases not matched to a gene: 8. The DNA for the CDR3 is TGTGCCAGCAGCCGGGGACAGGGGGAGGTAGAGCAGTACGTC. Translation: CASSRGQGEVEQYV.

This clone has a handful of counts. This chain uses TRBV6-7 with TRBJ1-1; D unclear. TRBV6-7 is classed as an ORF, of uncertain function. The CDR3 loop spans 11 amino acids. Trimming took 6 bases from V and 4 from J, leaving 6 bases between them. CDR3 protein: CASRNTTEAFF. CDR3 nucleotide sequence: TGTGCCAGCAGAAACACCACTGAAGCTTTCTTT.

This clone was seen a few times. This rearrangement joins TRBV7-2 to TRBJ2-5; 7 nucleotides match TRBD1. CDR3 size: 14 residues. The germline gives CDR1 SGHTA, CDR2 FQGNSA. V lost 8 bases and J lost 1; bases outside the gene matches: 7. CDR3 protein: CASLVPGGQETQYF. CDR3 in DNA: TGTGCCAGCCTCGTACCAGGGGGCCAAGAGACCCAGTACTTC.

In its sample, this clone was seen a few times. The chain employs TRBV11-3 and TRBJ1-2, with a weak D call TRBD1 (6 bases). Germline V gene lookup returns CDR1 SGHNT and CDR2 YENEEA. V lost 5 bases and J 2 bases, leaving 12 bases between the germline ends. This CDR3 is built from 14 residues. The CDR3, as DNA: TGTGCCAGCAGCCTGGGACAAGAAAACTATGGCTACACCTTC. This sequence encodes CASSLGQENYGYTF.

By frequency in the sample, this clone is medium-sized. Written as DNA, the CDR3 is TGTGCCAGCAGCTTAGAGTCGAGCTCCTACGAGCAGTACTTC. Translation: CASSLESSSYEQYF. V and J are TRBV11-3 and TRBJ2-7; D gene unclear. There are 14 residues in the CDR3. Trimming took off 0 bases at V and 0 bases at J, with 6 bases between the two ends. Germline V CDR1 and CDR2: SGHNT, YENEEA.

The chain is built from TRBV18 and TRBJ2-2; the match to TRBD2 covers 7 bases. CDR3 length equals 18 residues. V dropped 1 base and J dropped 1; count of bases not matched to a gene: 9. Germline V gives CDR1 KGHSH, CDR2 LQKENI. The CDR3 DNA reads TGTGCCAGCTCACCACGTATCAGCGGGGTAGGGAACACCGGGGAGCTGTTTTTT. Its protein product is CASSPRISGVGNTGELFF.

This clone occurred a few times. The CDR3 bases are TGCAGCGCCGCGGACAGCCTCTATGGCTACACCTTC. Translated, it gives CSAADSLYGYTF. The chain combines TRBV29-1 with TRBJ1-2; D is possibly TRBD1 (6 bases). The CDR3 is 12 residues long. Per germline, CDR1 SQVTM and CDR2 ANQGSEA. Deletions cut 7 bases from V and 4 bases from J, with 13 bases between.

The chain uses TRBV9 and TRBJ1-1; D remains unclear. Germline values: CDR1 SGDLS, CDR2 YYNGEE. V was shortened by 2 bases and J by 1 base, with 15 bases between the two germline ends. The CDR3 totals 16 residues. The CDR3 bases are TGTGCCAGCAGCGTGGGCCCGCAGACCGCGAACACTGAAGCTTTCTTT. The encoded protein is CASSVGPQTANTEAFF.